This entry features one T cell receptor (beta chain) sequence. The data belong to a study of Ad26.COV2.S vaccination and SARS-CoV-2 variants. About the research overall: Into the muscle, Ad26.COV2.S was dosed once or twice, 56 days apart.

Treatment reported: 15 to 20 received Ad26.COV2.S at low or high dose, single or two shots; about 5 received placebo; per-sample allocation not given. Sampling was performed 63 days after the first vaccine or placebo injection. Ad26.COV2.S expressed prefusion-stabilized spike from the original Wuhan strain. Between the trimmed V and J ends, which lost 4 bases and 4 bases, there was a span of 21 bases. The CDR3 totals 18 residues. Germline V gene data show CDR1 as SGHRS and CDR2 as YFSETQ. The data were produced by immunoSEQ multiplex PCR, yet TCRdb's version contains in-frame clones alone and is incomplete. Here the sample spans some 340,000 clones, approximately 80% being singletons.

The sequenced sample was peripheral blood, obtained in a trial of Ad26.COV2.S vaccine versus placebo. This receptor was taken from a person aged 18-65 years who received the Ad26.COV2.S COVID-19 vaccine or a placebo. The rearrangement joins TRBV5-1 to TRBJ1-6, with a weak D call TRBD1 (6 bases). The DNA for the CDR3 is TGCGCCAGCAGCGGAGACAACAGGGTTTCGGGGTATAATTCACCCCTCCACTTT. Residues: CASSGDNRVSGYNSPLHF.